This T cell receptor (beta chain) was sequenced for a study of blood T cell repertoires in COVID-19. As for the study in general: From the United States, Italy and Spain came samples of acute and convalescent COVID-19. PBMCs, B-cell-depleted T cells, or T cells were the source of the cDNA or gDNA that made up the material.

This clone was found once. The protocol was immunoSEQ multiplex PCR, while the TCRdb copy is restricted to in-frame clones and leaves out a portion. The sample has roughly 200,000 clones, about 88% seen once; the top ten hold 5% to 6.5%. Sequencing was performed on peripheral blood. The receptor comes from a middle-aged man with active or convalescent COVID-19.

This CDR3 reads CASSQLGAGPSYEQYF. DNA for the CDR3: TGCGCCAGCAGCCAGCTTGGAGCGGGACCCTCCTACGAGCAGTACTTC. The chain links TRBV4-1 to TRBJ2-7; 7 bases fit TRBD2. The CDR3 totals 16 residues. The V gene's germline CDR1 is MGHRA and CDR2 YSYEKL. The J segment lost 0 bases and the V segment lost 3 bases, leaving 8 bases of the junction unmatched.